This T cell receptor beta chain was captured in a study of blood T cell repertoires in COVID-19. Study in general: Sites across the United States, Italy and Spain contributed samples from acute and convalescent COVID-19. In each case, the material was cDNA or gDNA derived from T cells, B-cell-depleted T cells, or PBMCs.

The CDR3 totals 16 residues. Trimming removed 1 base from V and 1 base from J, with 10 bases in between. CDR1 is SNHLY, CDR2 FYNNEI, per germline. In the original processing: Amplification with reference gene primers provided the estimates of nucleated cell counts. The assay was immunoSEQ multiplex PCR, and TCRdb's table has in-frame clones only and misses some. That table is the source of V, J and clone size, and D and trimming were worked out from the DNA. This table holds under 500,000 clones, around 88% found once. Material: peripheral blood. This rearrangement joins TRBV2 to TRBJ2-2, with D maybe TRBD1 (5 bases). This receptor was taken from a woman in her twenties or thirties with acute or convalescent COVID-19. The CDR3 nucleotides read TGTGCCAGCAGTGAAGTTAGGGGCCAGAACACCGGGGAGCTGTTTTTT. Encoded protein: CASSEVRGQNTGELFF.